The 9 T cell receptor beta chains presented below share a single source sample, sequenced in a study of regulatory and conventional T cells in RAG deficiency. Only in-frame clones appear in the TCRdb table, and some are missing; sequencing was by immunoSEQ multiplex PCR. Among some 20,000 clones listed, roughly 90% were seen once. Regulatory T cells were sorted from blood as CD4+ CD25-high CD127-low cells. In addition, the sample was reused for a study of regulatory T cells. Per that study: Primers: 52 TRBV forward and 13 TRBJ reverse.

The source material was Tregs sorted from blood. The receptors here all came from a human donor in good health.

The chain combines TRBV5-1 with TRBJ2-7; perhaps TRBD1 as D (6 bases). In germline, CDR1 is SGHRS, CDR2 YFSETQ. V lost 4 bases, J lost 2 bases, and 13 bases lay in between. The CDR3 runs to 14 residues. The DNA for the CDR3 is TGCGCCAGCAGCCGGACAGCACAGGCCTACGAGCAGTACTTC. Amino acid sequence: CASSRTAQAYEQYF.

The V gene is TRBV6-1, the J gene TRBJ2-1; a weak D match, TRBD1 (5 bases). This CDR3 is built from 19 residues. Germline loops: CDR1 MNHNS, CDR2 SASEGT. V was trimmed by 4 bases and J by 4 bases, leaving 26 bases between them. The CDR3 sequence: CASSAGKQSGSPPYNEQFF. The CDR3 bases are TGTGCCAGCAGTGCAGGGAAGCAATCGGGTAGCCCTCCGTACAATGAGCAGTTCTTC.

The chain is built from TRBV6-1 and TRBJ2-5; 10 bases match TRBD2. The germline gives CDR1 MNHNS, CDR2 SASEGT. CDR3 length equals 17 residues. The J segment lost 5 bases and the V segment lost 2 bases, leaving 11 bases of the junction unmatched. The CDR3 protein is CASSEFGTSATLETQYF. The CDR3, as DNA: TGTGCCAGCAGTGAATTTGGGACTAGCGCAACTTTGGAGACCCAGTACTTC.

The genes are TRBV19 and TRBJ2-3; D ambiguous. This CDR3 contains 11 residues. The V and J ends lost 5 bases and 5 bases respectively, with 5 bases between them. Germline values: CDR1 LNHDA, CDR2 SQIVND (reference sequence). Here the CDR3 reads CASSVRDTQYF. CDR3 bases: TGTGCCAGTAGTGTTCGAGATACGCAGTATTTT.

The CDR3 sequence: CASSPGTGEGYTF. As DNA, the CDR3 is TGCGCCAGCAGCCCAGGGACAGGGGAGGGCTACACCTTC. The V gene is TRBV5-1, the J gene TRBJ1-2, with 10 bases aligning to TRBD1. V was pared by 4 bases and J by 8 bases, with 5 bases of the junction left unmatched. CDR1 is SGHRS and CDR2 is YFSETQ in the germline V gene. This CDR3 has 13 residues.

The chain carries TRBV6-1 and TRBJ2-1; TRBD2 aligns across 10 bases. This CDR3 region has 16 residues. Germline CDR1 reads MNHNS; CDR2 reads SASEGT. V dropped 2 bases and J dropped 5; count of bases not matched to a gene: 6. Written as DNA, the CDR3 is TGTGCCAGCAGTGAACAGATAGCGGGAGGTAACAATGAGCAGTTCTTC. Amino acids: CASSEQIAGGNNEQFF.

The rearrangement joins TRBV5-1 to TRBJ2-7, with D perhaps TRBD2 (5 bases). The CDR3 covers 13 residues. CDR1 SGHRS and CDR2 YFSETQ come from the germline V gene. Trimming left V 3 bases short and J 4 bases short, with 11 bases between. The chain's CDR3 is CASSWAEGYEQYF. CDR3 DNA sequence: TGCGCCAGCAGCTGGGCCGAGGGATACGAGCAGTACTTC.

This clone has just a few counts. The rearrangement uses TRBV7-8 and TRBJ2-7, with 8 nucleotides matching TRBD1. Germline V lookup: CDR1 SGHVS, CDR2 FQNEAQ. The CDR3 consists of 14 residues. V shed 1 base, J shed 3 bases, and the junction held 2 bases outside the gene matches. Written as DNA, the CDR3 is TGTGCCAGCAGCTTAGGGACAGGGTACTACGAGCAGTACTTC. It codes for CASSLGTGYYEQYF.

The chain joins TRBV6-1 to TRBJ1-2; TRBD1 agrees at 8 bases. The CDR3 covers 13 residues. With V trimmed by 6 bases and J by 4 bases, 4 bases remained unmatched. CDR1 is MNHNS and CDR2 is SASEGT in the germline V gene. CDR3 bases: TGTGCCAGCAGAGAGGGACAGGCCTATGGCTACACCTTC. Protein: CASREGQAYGYTF.